These 13 T cell receptor beta chains share one sample of origin, sequenced in a study of blood T cell repertoires in COVID-19. Profiling relied on immunoSEQ multiplex PCR, and the TCRdb table lists in-frame clones only, not all of them. Of fewer than 35,000 clones in the sample, roughly nine tenths are singletons; the top ten hold 7.5% to 9%. The sequenced sample consisted of peripheral blood. The receptor set was obtained from a man in his 70s with active or convalescent COVID-19.

The genes are TRBV25-1 and TRBJ1-6; the D gene is possibly TRBD1 (6 bases). Germline V gene lookup returns CDR1 MGHDK and CDR2 SYGVNS. CDR3 length equals 14 residues. V was shortened by 8 bases and J by 10 bases, with 18 bases between the two germline ends. CDR3 amino acids: CASVGRTGPSPLHF. The CDR3 region has the DNA TGTGCCAGCGTGGGGAGAACAGGGCCCTCACCCCTCCACTTT.

This chain joins TRBV19 and TRBJ1-2; TRBD1 aligns across 7 bases. CDR3 length: 13 residues. Germline CDR1 is LNHDA and CDR2 is SQIVND (reference sequence). V shed 5 bases, J shed 4 bases, and the junction held 4 bases outside the gene matches. CDR3 coding DNA: TGTGCCAGTAGTGGAGGGGACAGCTATGGCTACACCTTC. The encoded protein is CASSGGDSYGYTF.

The gene calls are TRBV5-4 and TRBJ2-2, with D possibly being TRBD1 (6 bases). Germline values: CDR1 SGHNT, CDR2 YYREEE (reference sequence). The CDR3 has 15 amino acids. V lost 0 bases, J lost 6 bases, and 12 bases lay in between. CDR3 nucleotides: TGTGCCAGCAGCTTGGGCAGGGGTCGAGCCGGGGAGCTGTTTTTT. It codes for CASSLGRGRAGELFF.

The CDR3 DNA reads as TGTGCCACCAGCAGAGGTGGCTGGGCAATGAACACTGAAGCTTTCTTT. Amino acids: CATSRGGWAMNTEAFF. The V call is TRBV15, the J call TRBJ1-1; D is unresolved. Germline V CDR1 and CDR2: LNHNV, YYDKDF (reference sequence). The V and J ends lost 1 base and 0 bases respectively, with 12 bases between them. CDR3 size: 16 residues.

The chain employs TRBV6-1 and TRBJ2-1, with TRBD2 identical over 8 bases. This CDR3 comprises 13 residues. J was trimmed by 0 bases and V by 11 bases; bases with no gene match: 3. CDR1 and CDR2 from the germline V gene are MNHNS and SASEGT. The CDR3 DNA sequence: TGTGCCGGTACTAGCGGCTCCTACAATGAGCAGTTCTTC. This translates into CAGTSGSYNEQFF.

The V and J genes are TRBV19 and TRBJ1-2; TRBD1 is a possible D gene (5 bases). V was shortened by 4 bases and J by 2 bases, with 20 bases between the two germline ends. Germline V CDR1 and CDR2: LNHDA, SQIVND (reference sequence). This CDR3 contains 17 residues. In DNA form, the CDR3 reads TGTGCCAGTAGTAAAGTTCAGGGTCGGGAGTACAACTATGGCTACACCTTC. Its protein is CASSKVQGREYNYGYTF.

V is TRBV7-9 and J is TRBJ2-1; TRBD2 matches 7 bases. The CDR3 contains 14 residues. Germline loops: CDR1 SEHNR, CDR2 FQNEAQ (reference sequence). With V trimmed by 8 bases and J by 8 bases, 12 bases remained unmatched. CDR3: CASRVSGWGDEQFF. CDR3 DNA: TGTGCCAGCCGGGTTAGCGGGTGGGGGGATGAGCAGTTCTTC.

This CDR3 reads CASSRGGLFSGNTIYF. CDR3 sequence (DNA): TGTGCCAGCAGCCGGGGGGGGCTCTTCTCTGGAAACACCATATATTTT. V usage is TRBV7-2 and J usage is TRBJ1-3; a weak D match, TRBD1 (6 bases). V dropped 5 bases and J dropped 0 bases, with 14 bases sitting between them. This CDR3 comprises 16 residues. Germline assignment: CDR1 SGHTA and CDR2 FQGNSA.

This clone occurred once. The CDR3 protein is CASSYSADYGYTF. In DNA, the CDR3 is TGTGCCAGCAGTTACTCTGCGGACTATGGCTACACCTTC. V and J are TRBV6-6 and TRBJ1-2; D is uncertain. V was cut by 0 bases and J by 3 bases, with 5 bases left in between. The CDR3 runs to 13 residues. CDR1 and CDR2 (germline): MNHNY, SVGAGI (reference sequence).

This chain connects TRBV6-5 to TRBJ1-4; TRBD1 aligns across 9 bases. The CDR3 extends over 15 amino acids. Germline CDR1 and CDR2: MNHEY and SVGAGI. Germline trimming cut 6 bases from V and 7 bases from J; bases unmatched to any gene: 9. The CDR3 reads CASSSGQGRSEKLFF. DNA of the CDR3: TGTGCCAGCAGCAGTGGACAGGGGAGGAGTGAAAAACTGTTTTTT.

This clone showed up just once. The rearrangement joins TRBV5-4 to TRBJ1-4, with TRBD1 matching over 7 bases. In germline, CDR1 is SGHNT, CDR2 YYREEE (reference sequence). This CDR3 has 13 residues. V lost 10 bases, J lost 4 bases, and 7 bases stayed unmatched. CDR3 nucleotide sequence: TGTGCCGCGAGGGACAGTAGTAATGAAAAACTGTTTTTT. This codes for CAARDSSNEKLFF.

The chain links TRBV6-6 to TRBJ2-2; D uncertain. The ends were cut back, 4 bases at V and 2 bases at J, with 8 bases in the middle. Germline V gene data show CDR1 as MNHNY and CDR2 as SVGAGI (reference sequence). The CDR3 contains 14 residues. As DNA, the CDR3 is TGTGCCAGCAGTTCCCGCGGCAACACCGGGGAGCTGTTTTTT. Encoded protein: CASSSRGNTGELFF.

The CDR3 bases are TGCAGCTCAGATAGCGGGATCGGGGGTGAGCAGTTCTTC. Amino acid sequence: CSSDSGIGGEQFF. The chain combines TRBV29-1 with TRBJ2-1; 8 nucleotides line up with TRBD2. Trimming cost V 8 bases and J 9 bases; bases outside gene matches: 12. Germline CDR1 and CDR2: SQVTM and ANQGSEA. The CDR3 length is 13 residues.